One and the same sample provided the 25 T cell receptor beta chains below, sequenced in a study of neurological immune-mediated disorders. MiXCR, applied by TCRdb to the 5' RACE reads, yields one record per CDR3 protein. The sample includes around 50,000 distinct CDR3 sequences, around 4% seen only once; the top ten take roughly 7.1%. The sample consisted of PBMCs. The receptors stem from a man aged 60 to 75 with multiple sclerosis.

This clonotype was found many times. The chain joins TRBV7-9 to TRBJ1-3, with unresolved D. This CDR3 is built from 14 residues. The germline V and J ends were trimmed by 5 bases and 0 bases, with 8 bases remaining between them. The germline CDR1 and CDR2 sequences are SEHNR and FQNEAQ (reference sequence). This CDR3 is CASSALSSGNTIYF. CDR3 in DNA: TGTGCCAGCAGCGCGCTAAGCTCTGGAAACACCATATATTTT.

This clonotype was detected many times. This chain uses TRBV21-1 with TRBJ1-1; TRBD1 is taken as the D call from the table, unchecked against the DNA. TRBV21-1 is labeled a pseudogene. This CDR3 has 17 amino acids. CDR3 region: CASSKGPTGGASTEAFF. Here the CDR3 DNA reads TGTGCCAGCAGCAAAGGACCAACAGGGGGCGCGAGCACTGAAGCTTTCTTT.

At least ten counts were recorded for this clonotype. J is TRBJ2-2 and V is TRBV5-1; D uncertain. The CDR3 runs 15 residues. Trimming pared 3 bases from V and 3 bases from J, leaving 12 bases between. Germline values: CDR1 SGHRS, CDR2 YFSETQ. CDR3 sequence (DNA): TGCGCCAGCAGCTCGGGCGGACGGGACACCGGGGAGCTGTTTTTT. It is translated as CASSSGGRDTGELFF. Looking up the rest from reference TRBV5-1 and TRBJ2-2 gives the full variable domain: KAGVTQTPRYLIKTRGQQVTLSCSPISGHRSVSWYQQTPGQGLQFLFEYFSETQRNKGNFPGRFSGRQFSNSRSEMNVSTLELGDSALYLCASSSGGRDTGELFFGEGSRLTVL.

The table lists this clonotype with many counts. The CDR3 loop reads CATSRDRVNTEAFF. The CDR3 DNA reads as TGTGCCACCAGCCGGGACAGAGTGAACACTGAAGCTTTCTTT. This chain joins TRBV15 and TRBJ1-1; 7 nucleotides agree with TRBD1. The CDR3 runs to 14 residues. Germline V gene data show CDR1 as LNHNV and CDR2 as YYDKDF (reference sequence). The V and J ends lost 5 bases and 0 bases, in that order; junction bases with no gene match: 3. Supplemented by reference TRBV15 and TRBJ1-1, the full variable domain reads DAMVIQNPRYQVTQFGKPVTLSCSQTLNHNVMYWYQQKSSQAPKLLFHYYDKDFNNEADTPDNFQSRRPNTSFCFLDIRSPGLGDTAMYLCATSRDRVNTEAFFGQGTRLTVV.

The sample holds a few counts of this clonotype. The chain carries TRBV20-1 and TRBJ2-1, with 12 positions matching TRBD2. Germline V gives CDR1 DFQATT, CDR2 SNEGSKA (reference sequence). The trim removed 4 bases at V and 6 bases at J, leaving 4 bases unmatched. The CDR3 is 14 amino acids. CDR3 nucleotides: TGCAGTGCTACAGGACTAGCGGGAAGCAATGAGCAGTTCTTC. Protein sequence: CSATGLAGSNEQFF.

Notes on this clonotype: The junction departs from the called germline gene at one end, perhaps through a read error. CDR3 DNA sequence: TGTGCCAGCAGCCAAGGGGAGGGTCATAGTTCACCCCTCAACTTT. This codes for CASSQGEGHSSPLNF. The rearrangement uses TRBV3-1 and TRBJ1-6; D gene unclear. The CDR3 runs to 15 residues. Germline values: CDR1 LGHDT, CDR2 YNNKEL (reference sequence).

Many counts were recorded for this clonotype. This may stem from a read error, because a much larger clone lies one nucleotide away. The chain combines TRBV20-1 with TRBJ1-2; TRBD1 is a possible D gene (5 bases). The CDR3 extends over 12 amino acids. The germline V gene has CDR1 DFQATT and CDR2 SNEGSKA (reference sequence). Trimming took off 0 bases at V and 8 bases at J, with 10 bases between the two ends. CDR3 nucleotide sequence: TGCAGTGCTAGAGATCCAGGGAGAGGCTACACCTTC. Protein product: CSARDPGRGYTF.

This clonotype came up many times. The rearrangement joins TRBV5-5 to TRBJ1-5, with TRBD1 as a possible D gene (6 bases). Germline values: CDR1 SGHKS, CDR2 YYEKEE (reference sequence). V was trimmed by 4 bases and J by 7 bases, leaving 18 bases between them. The CDR3 is 15 amino acids. CDR3 in DNA: TGTGCCAGCAGCCCCGGGACACTCGGAGGGCAGCCCCAGCATTTT. It yields the protein CASSPGTLGGQPQHF.

This clonotype was recorded at least ten times. The genes are TRBV7-2 and TRBJ1-2, with unresolved D. The CDR3 consists of 12 residues. The V gene lost 0 bases and the J gene lost 4 bases, with 3 bases spanning the gap. The germline V gene has CDR1 SGHTA and CDR2 FQGNSA. The CDR3 reads CASSLAGYGYTF. The CDR3 DNA reads TGTGCCAGCAGCTTAGCAGGCTATGGCTACACCTTC.

This clonotype has a handful of counts. V is TRBV9 and J is TRBJ2-1, with D maybe TRBD2 (6 bases). This CDR3 is built from 15 residues. Germline V gives CDR1 SGDLS, CDR2 YYNGEE. Trimming cost V 0 bases and J 4 bases, with 11 bases left between them. Written as DNA, the CDR3 is TGTGCCAGCAGCGTAGGATCAAGCGGGTACAATGAGCAGTTCTTC. Translated: CASSVGSSGYNEQFF.

This clonotype was found many times. The gene calls are TRBV3-1 and TRBJ2-5, with TRBD2 matching 8 bases. Losses at the gene ends were 4 bases for V and 8 bases for J; bases not matched to a gene: 15. From germline, CDR1 is LGHDT and CDR2 YNNKEL (reference sequence). The CDR3 contains 16 residues. This chain's CDR3 is CASSPISGGVERTQYF. CDR3 in DNA: TGTGCCAGCAGCCCAATCAGCGGGGGAGTCGAGAGAACCCAGTACTTC.

This clonotype was seen ten or more times. The DNA of the CDR3 is TGTGCCACCAGCAGAGGGGACAGGTTCACCGGGGAGCTGTTTTTT. This sequence encodes CATSRGDRFTGELFF. This chain joins TRBV15 and TRBJ2-2; the match to TRBD1 covers 8 bases. The CDR3 contains 15 residues. The V gene's germline CDR1 is LNHNV and CDR2 YYDKDF (reference sequence). After removal of 1 base from V and 4 bases from J, the junction contained 2 bases not matched to a gene.

Ten or more counts support this clonotype. The rearrangement joins TRBV5-1 to TRBJ1-2; D gene ambiguous. Germline V gene data show CDR1 as SGHRS and CDR2 as YFSETQ. The ends were cut back, 5 bases at V and 1 base at J, with 9 bases in the middle. This CDR3 is 13 amino acids long. CDR3 residues: CASRTGNNYGYTF. As DNA, the CDR3 is TGCGCCAGCAGAACCGGGAATAACTATGGCTACACCTTC.

The genes are TRBV18 and TRBJ2-1; 14 nucleotides align to TRBD2. Unmatched junction bases numbered 1, after V lost 3 bases and J lost 9 bases. Per the germline V gene, CDR1 is KGHSH and CDR2 is LQKENI. This CDR3 is 14 amino acids long. CDR3 loop: CASSPGLAGVEQFF. The DNA of the CDR3 is TGTGCCAGCTCACCGGGACTAGCGGGAGTTGAGCAGTTCTTC.

This clonotype was seen at least ten times. Because it lacks the conserved phenylalanine or tryptophan at the end, this CDR3 is likely a read error. The DNA is omitted, as the CDR3 cannot be located on it reliably, and the CDR3 follows TCRdb's listing. This chain links TRBV5-1 with TRBJ1-1; the table's D call TRBD1 went unverified against the DNA. The CDR3 region is 8 residues in length, termini included. CDR1 and CDR2 from the germline V gene are SGHRS and YFSETQ. The CDR3 loop reads CASSQGRL.

This clonotype was counted at least ten times. The chain combines TRBV12-3 or TRBV12-4 with TRBJ1-1; unclear D gene. Trimming pared 3 bases from V and 6 bases from J, leaving 8 bases between. The CDR3 contains 12 residues. For the CDR3, the DNA is TGTGCCAGCAGTTTTCAAAGGTCTGAAGCTTTCTTT. This translates into CASSFQRSEAFF.

Concerning this clonotype itself: A much more abundant neighbour one base away suggests this may be a read error. V is TRBV20-1 and J is TRBJ1-1; D remains ambiguous. CDR1 and CDR2 (germline): DFQATT, SNEGSKA (reference sequence). There are 14 residues in the CDR3. Deletions cut 3 bases from V and 1 base from J, with 12 bases between. Here the CDR3 DNA reads TGCAGTGCTAGTCTCAAAAAACGGAACACTGAAGCTTTCTTT. Amino acid sequence: CSASLKKRNTEAFF.

This clonotype showed up many times. The CDR3 DNA sequence: TGTGCCAGCAGCCCGGGGGGGACTAGTGGCGGGGAGCTGTTTTTT. Encoded protein: CASSPGGTSGGELFF. This chain joins TRBV5-6 and TRBJ2-2; 8 bases match TRBD2. The CDR3 extends over 15 amino acids. Germline CDR1 and CDR2: SGHDT and YYEEEE. V lost 4 bases, J lost 7 bases, and 9 bases stayed unmatched.

This clonotype has at least ten counts. CDR3 coding DNA: TGTGCCAGCAGTTACGGAGTATCCTATGGCTACACCTTC. Translating it yields CASSYGVSYGYTF. The chain links TRBV6-5 to TRBJ1-2; no definite D call. Trimming took off 2 bases at V and 4 bases at J, with 8 bases between the two ends. The germline V gene encodes CDR1 MNHEY and CDR2 SVGAGI. The CDR3 extends over 13 amino acids.

There are many counts of this clonotype. This chain joins TRBV29-1 and TRBJ2-2, with unresolved D. The V end was cut by 4 bases, the J end by 5 bases, with 11 bases between. The CDR3 loop spans 13 amino acids. CDR1 and CDR2 (germline): SQVTM, ANQGSEA. CDR3 loop: CSVGVQATGELFF. In nucleotides, the CDR3 is TGCAGCGTTGGGGTGCAGGCTACCGGGGAGCTGTTTTTT.

This clonotype was seen only a few times. Since a much larger clone is just one base distant, this may be a read error. The J gene is TRBJ2-6, the V gene TRBV12-3 or TRBV12-4, with D perhaps TRBD1 (5 bases). This CDR3 has 14 residues. In DNA, the CDR3 is TGTGCCAGCAGTTCCCACTCTGGGGCCAAAGTCCTGACTTTC. Translation: CASSSHSGAKVLTF.

In regard to this clonotype: With a much larger clone just one base away, this may be a read error. The CDR3 is CAIAGTNSTLHF. The CDR3 region has the DNA TGTGCCATCGCCGGCACCAATTCAACCCTCCACTTT. The J gene is TRBJ1-6, the V gene TRBV10-3; no clear D. The CDR3 has 12 residues. Germline CDR1 and CDR2: ENHRY and SYGVKD.

The chain is built from TRBV20-1 and TRBJ1-1; 9 positions agree with TRBD1. V shed 4 bases, J shed 2 bases, and the junction held 11 bases outside the gene matches. Germline values: CDR1 DFQATT, CDR2 SNEGSKA (reference sequence). The CDR3 extends over 16 amino acids. This chain's CDR3 is CSAKGVPGQGNTEAFF. In nucleotides, the CDR3 is TGCAGTGCTAAGGGGGTGCCGGGACAGGGTAACACTGAAGCTTTCTTT.

This clonotype came up a few times. A much larger clonotype is one base distant, so this may be a read error. The chain carries TRBV28 and TRBJ2-7; D gene unclear. With 6 bases removed from V and 4 bases from J, the gap between germline ends came to 10 bases. Germline CDR1 is MDHEN and CDR2 is SYDVKM. CDR3 length: 12 residues. In nucleotides, the CDR3 is TGTGCCAGCAGCGCTGAAATATACGAGCAGTACTTC. It translates to CASSAEIYEQYF.

The sample holds many counts of this clonotype. The chain uses TRBV24-1 and TRBJ2-3, with 7 bases matching TRBD1. This CDR3 spans 16 amino acids. Germline V lookup: CDR1 KGHDR, CDR2 SFDVKD. The trim removed 3 bases at V and 1 base at J, leaving 6 bases unmatched. The CDR3 bases are TGTGCCACCAGTGATAGACAGGGCCCCGGCACAGATACGCAGTATTTT. This gives the protein CATSDRQGPGTDTQYF.